Shown below are 9 T cell receptor beta chains from a single sample sequenced in a study of shared clonotypes between healthy human individuals. Produced via immunoSEQ multiplex PCR; TCRdb's table is partial and in-frame only. The sample shows 100,000 or so clones, roughly 66% of them seen only once. The sample comprised memory CD8+ T cells sorted from blood. Subset meaning: CD45RO+ cells pooled with CCR7-negative TemRA cells. The source of these receptors is a woman aged 25 to 39 in good health.

J is TRBJ2-1 and V is TRBV5-1; 8 bases fit TRBD2. CDR3 length: 15 residues. The germline V gene has CDR1 SGHRS and CDR2 YFSETQ. V lost 6 bases to trimming and J lost 1 base; unmatched junction nucleotides: 6. The CDR3 DNA sequence: TGCGCCAGCAAGCCGGGACTAGGGTCCTACAATGAGCAGTTCTTC. Encoded protein: CASKPGLGSYNEQFF.

Here the CDR3 DNA reads TGTGCCAGTAGTGCGGAGGGGGCGAGCAATCAGCCCCAGCATTTT. Its translation: CASSAEGASNQPQHF. V and J are TRBV19 and TRBJ1-5, with 7 bases lining up with TRBD1. Germline V gene sequence: CDR1 LNHDA, CDR2 SQIVND (reference sequence). The CDR3 consists of 15 residues. With V trimmed by 5 bases and J by 1 base, 5 bases remained unmatched.

V usage is TRBV4-2 and J usage is TRBJ2-1, with a tentative D call TRBD2 (5 bases). CDR1 is LGHNA and CDR2 is YNFKEQ in the germline V gene. This CDR3 comprises 16 residues. V was shortened by 3 bases and J by 8 bases, with 20 bases between the two germline ends. The CDR3 here is CASSHFLRTYGYEQFF. The CDR3, as DNA: TGTGCCAGCAGCCACTTCCTTAGGACTTACGGCTATGAGCAGTTCTTC.

This clone was seen once. The rearrangement links TRBV5-8 to TRBJ2-7; maybe TRBD2 (5 bases). Germline loops: CDR1 SGHTS, CDR2 YDEGEE. Between the trimmed V and J ends, which lost 0 bases and 3 bases, there was a span of 10 bases. There are 14 residues in the CDR3. The CDR3 loop is CASSLDGGYYEQYF. CDR3 coding DNA: TGTGCCAGCAGCTTGGACGGAGGATACTACGAGCAGTACTTC.

The CDR3 protein is CASSSGTSGRKTQYF. CDR3 bases: TGTGCCAGCAGCTCCGGGACTAGCGGGAGAAAGACCCAGTACTTC. The chain recombines TRBV11-2 with TRBJ2-5; 14 bases fit TRBD2. There are 15 residues in the CDR3. Germline CDR1 and CDR2: SGHAT and FQNNGV. V lost 4 bases, J lost 6 bases, and 4 bases stayed unmatched.

This clone was detected once. The chain joins TRBV25-1 to TRBJ2-5; D is possibly TRBD1 (6 bases). Trimming pared 4 bases from V and 2 bases from J, leaving 17 bases between. Germline CDR1 MGHDK, CDR2 SYGVNS. This CDR3 is 16 amino acids long. CDR3: CASSGGLGESQETQYF. Written as DNA, the CDR3 is TGTGCCAGCAGTGGGGGGCTGGGGGAGAGTCAAGAGACCCAGTACTTC. The full variable domain, in which reference TRBV25-1 and TRBJ2-5 provide the parts outside the CDR3, is EADIYQTPRYLVIGTGKKITLECSQTMGHDKMYWYQQDPGMELHLIHYSYGVNSTEKGDLSSESTVSRIRTEHFPLTLESARPSHTSQYLCASSGGLGESQETQYFGPGTRLLVL.

This sequence joins TRBV6-6 and TRBJ1-1; 9 bases map to TRBD1. The CDR3 contains 15 residues. With 4 bases clipped from V and 4 bases from J, the junction kept 7 bases outside the gene matches. Germline loops: CDR1 MNHNY, CDR2 SVGAGI (reference sequence). CDR3 nucleotides: TGTGCCAGCAGTTCTACTACAGGGGGCTTCACTGAAGCTTTCTTT. Amino acid sequence: CASSSTTGGFTEAFF.

The CDR3, as DNA: TGCGCCAGCAGCCACCCCAGAGGCACAGGGGGCACCGGGGAGCTGTTTTTT. Translated, it gives CASSHPRGTGGTGELFF. J is TRBJ2-2 and V is TRBV4-1; TRBD1 matches 8 bases. The CDR3 totals 17 residues. Germline lookup yields CDR1 MGHRA and CDR2 YSYEKL. V shed 3 bases and J 4 bases; nucleotides not matched to a gene: 10.

The chain recombines TRBV29-1 with TRBJ2-1; D may be TRBD2 (5 bases). Germline values: CDR1 SQVTM, CDR2 ANQGSEA. V lost 0 bases and J 6 bases, leaving 18 bases between the germline ends. The CDR3 is 16 residues long. The CDR3 nucleotides are TGCAGCGTTGAAGACGGCAGCGGACTTCGGCGCAATGAGCAGTTCTTC. It codes for CSVEDGSGLRRNEQFF.